A single sample is the source of the 18 T cell receptor beta chains below, sequenced in a study of shared clonotypes between healthy human individuals. Data came from immunoSEQ multiplex PCR; TCRdb stores just in-frame clones and leaves some out. The sample has 450,000 to 550,000 clones, 75% to 85% seen once. Material for sequencing was PBMCs. Receptors were obtained from a woman in her thirties or forties in good health. Some clones in this sample may be carry-over from other donors' samples.

The chain employs TRBV6-4 and TRBJ1-6; unclear D gene. V dropped 6 bases and J dropped 7 bases, with 10 bases sitting between them. CDR1 is MRHNA, CDR2 SNTAGT, per germline. There are 13 residues in the CDR3. CDR3 residues: CASRGSTNSPLHF. CDR3 in DNA: TGTGCCAGCAGGGGCAGCACGAATTCACCCCTCCACTTT.

This clone was seen just once. This chain joins TRBV29-1 and TRBJ2-7; 9 positions match TRBD1. CDR1 and CDR2 from the germline V gene are SQVTM and ANQGSEA. This CDR3 comprises 13 residues. Germline trimming cut 7 bases from V and 0 bases from J; bases unmatched to any gene: 4. In nucleotides, the CDR3 is TGCAGCGGAACAGGGGGCCCCTCCTACGAGCAGTACTTC. Residues: CSGTGGPSYEQYF.

This clone has a single count. The chain couples TRBV27 to TRBJ2-5; 7 bases are shared with TRBD2. This CDR3 region has 15 residues. Germline V gene sequence: CDR1 MNHEY, CDR2 SMNVEV (reference sequence). J was trimmed by 4 bases and V by 4 bases; bases with no gene match: 9. CDR3 sequence reads: CASSYLTGGRETQYF. For the CDR3, the DNA is TGTGCCAGCAGTTACTTGACTGGCGGGAGAGAGACCCAGTACTTC.

This clone showed up many times. The V call is TRBV6-4, the J call TRBJ2-3, with TRBD2 matching over 9 bases. Per germline, CDR1 MRHNA and CDR2 SNTAGT. The CDR3 is 16 residues long. V lost 0 bases, J lost 2 bases, and 3 bases stayed unmatched. The CDR3 DNA sequence: TGTGCCAGCAGTGACTCGCCTAGCGGGGTCACAGATACGCAGTATTTT. It specifies CASSDSPSGVTDTQYF.

V and J are TRBV2 and TRBJ2-7; D uncertain. The CDR3 has 15 residues. The germline gives CDR1 SNHLY, CDR2 FYNNEI. V shed 2 bases and J shed 0 bases, with 11 bases lying between them. CDR3 DNA sequence: TGTGCCAGCAGTGAACCGGTTCTGAGCTCCTACGAGCAGTACTTC. This translates into CASSEPVLSSYEQYF. The full variable domain, its missing parts supplied by reference TRBV2 and TRBJ2-7, is EPEVTQTPSHQVTQMGQEVILRCVPISNHLYFYWYRQILGQKVEFLVSFYNNEISEKSEIFDDQFSVERPDGSNFTLKIRSTKLEDSAMYFCASSEPVLSSYEQYFGPGTRLTVT.

The chain carries TRBV29-1 and TRBJ1-2; D might be TRBD1 (5 bases). Trimming removed 6 bases from V and 6 bases from J, with 8 bases in between. The germline gives CDR1 SQVTM, CDR2 ANQGSEA. The CDR3 is 10 residues long. This CDR3 is CSVVRDGYTF. DNA for the CDR3: TGCAGCGTCGTCAGGGATGGCTACACCTTC.

Only a few counts were recorded for this clone. V usage is TRBV18 and J usage is TRBJ2-1; no reliable D call. CDR3 length: 14 amino acids. From germline, CDR1 is KGHSH and CDR2 LQKENI. V was trimmed by 6 bases and J by 4 bases, leaving 13 bases between them. Written as DNA, the CDR3 is TGTGCCAGCTCGCCATGGGCACAGTACAATGAGCAGTTCTTC. It codes for CASSPWAQYNEQFF.

The J gene is TRBJ2-1, the V gene TRBV6-6; TRBD1 is a possible D gene (6 bases). Germline CDR1 reads MNHNY; CDR2 reads SVGAGI (reference sequence). The CDR3 runs 11 residues. V lost 5 bases to trimming and J lost 9 bases, with 8 bases between them. In nucleotides, the CDR3 is TGTGCCAGCAGTCTACAGGGTGAGCAGTTCTTC. Protein: CASSLQGEQFF.

A note on this clone: Distinct nucleotide sequences in the sample also encode this CDR3. The chain employs TRBV18 and TRBJ2-1, with 10 bases matching TRBD2. After removal of 6 bases from V and 4 bases from J, the junction contained 3 bases not matched to a gene. The CDR3 has 14 amino acids. The germline CDR1 and CDR2 sequences are KGHSH and LQKENI. CDR3 sequence: CASSPSGSYNEQFF. For the CDR3, the DNA is TGTGCCAGCTCGCCTAGCGGGAGTTACAATGAGCAGTTCTTC.

This chain joins TRBV7-9 and TRBJ2-5, with TRBD1 matching 9 bases. With the DNA end fitting TRBJ2-7 better, the J assignment may be wrong. The germline gives CDR1 SEHNR, CDR2 FQNEAQ (reference sequence). CDR3 size: 13 residues. The CDR3 sequence is CASSRRQGGEQYF. In DNA form, the CDR3 reads TGTGCCAGCAGCAGGAGACAGGGGGGCGAGCAGTACTTC.

V and J are TRBV7-9 and TRBJ2-7; 8 positions agree with TRBD1. V dropped 4 bases and J dropped 6; count of bases not matched to a gene: 2. Germline CDR1 reads SEHNR; CDR2 reads FQNEAQ (reference sequence). This CDR3 spans 12 amino acids. The CDR3 reads CASSSRGPEQYF. CDR3 DNA sequence: TGTGCCAGCAGCTCCAGGGGGCCCGAGCAGTACTTC.

This clone was detected ten times or more. The CDR3: CASSPGGLLETQYF. Here the CDR3 DNA reads TGTGCCAGTAGTCCTGGGGGACTTCTTGAGACCCAGTACTTC. The rearrangement links TRBV19 to TRBJ2-5, with TRBD2 as a possible D gene (6 bases). Germline V CDR1 and CDR2: LNHDA, SQIVND (reference sequence). The CDR3 spans 14 residues. V lost 5 bases to trimming and J lost 5 bases, with 15 bases between them.

V gene TRBV10-2 combines with J gene TRBJ2-3; no firm D call. V was clipped by 8 bases and J by 0 bases, with 6 bases between them. CDR3 size: 12 residues. Germline V gives CDR1 WSHSY, CDR2 SAAADI. CDR3 amino acids: CASSTSTDTQYF. As DNA, the CDR3 is TGCGCCAGCTCAACTAGCACAGATACGCAGTATTTT.

The J gene is TRBJ2-7, the V gene TRBV7-9; possible D gene TRBD1, 6 bases. V was trimmed by 4 bases and J by 0 bases, leaving 10 bases between them. This CDR3 has 14 residues. Germline V gene sequence: CDR1 SEHNR, CDR2 FQNEAQ (reference sequence). The CDR3 DNA follows: TGTGCCAGCAGCTCCGGGACACTCTCCTACGAGCAGTACTTC. Translating gives CASSSGTLSYEQYF.

This clone came up once. This chain links TRBV27 with TRBJ2-5, with no clear D. CDR3 length equals 15 residues. V was trimmed by 6 bases and J by 2 bases, leaving 16 bases between them. CDR1 MNHEY and CDR2 SMNVEV come from the germline V gene (reference sequence). CDR3 sequence: CASSPPGGLQETQYF. CDR3 sequence (DNA): TGTGCCAGCAGCCCCCCCGGCGGCCTACAAGAGACCCAGTACTTC.

This clone was observed a handful of times. The genes are TRBV7-2 and TRBJ2-2; tentative D call: TRBD2 (6 bases). The ends were cut back, 3 bases at V and 4 bases at J, with 18 bases in the middle. The CDR3 totals 17 residues. Germline CDR1 and CDR2: SGHTA and FQGNSA. The CDR3 DNA sequence: TGTGCCAGCAGCTTGATGTCCGGGGGTCATGGCACCGGGGAGCTGTTTTTT. It is translated as CASSLMSGGHGTGELFF.

This chain joins TRBV9 and TRBJ2-7; 8 bases are a match to TRBD2. In germline, CDR1 is SGDLS, CDR2 YYNGEE. Trimming cost V 3 bases and J 2 bases; bases outside gene matches: 7. The CDR3 runs to 15 residues. Here the CDR3 DNA reads TGTGCCAGCAGCGCCACTAGCGGCAATACCTACGAGCAGTACTTC. Translated, it gives CASSATSGNTYEQYF.

The J gene is TRBJ2-1, the V gene TRBV27, with 10 nucleotides matching TRBD1. Trimming took 7 bases from V and 7 from J; bases not matched to a gene: 13. Germline assignment: CDR1 MNHEY and CDR2 SMNVEV (reference sequence). The CDR3 contains 16 residues. In DNA form, the CDR3 reads TGTGCCAGCATTCTTACCGGGACAGGGGTAGGGAATGAGCAGTTCTTC. Translation gives CASILTGTGVGNEQFF.